This TCR beta chain comes out of a study of blood T cell repertoires in COVID-19. Clones were sequenced by immunoSEQ multiplex PCR, and TCRdb holds only the in-frame ones, with some missing. Counted here are tens of thousands of clones, around 88% occurring once; the ten biggest clones make up around 5.2%. V lost 8 bases and J 5 bases, leaving 17 bases between the germline ends. This CDR3 is 14 amino acids long. Germline V gene data show CDR1 as ENHRY and CDR2 as SYGVKD. This clone has only one observation. The sequence came from a woman aged 70 to 79 with active COVID-19. Material for sequencing was peripheral blood. The rearrangement links TRBV10-3 to TRBJ2-3, with D possibly matching TRBD2 (6 bases). CDR3 DNA sequence: TGTGCCATCTCGGACTCAAGGGGAGGAGATACGCAGTATTTT. It specifies CAISDSRGGDTQYF.